This entry concerns a single T cell receptor beta chain. Clones were sequenced by immunoSEQ multiplex PCR, and TCRdb holds only the in-frame ones, with some missing. The repertoire holds about 340,000 clones, with more than 70% as singletons. These data are taken from a study of blood T cell repertoires in COVID-19. Overall study: Material from acute and convalescent COVID-19 was sourced from the United States, Italy and Spain. The cDNA or gDNA used as material had been derived from T cells, B-cell-depleted T cells, or PBMCs.

Trimming shortened V by 4 bases and J by 2 bases, and 9 bases separated the two germline ends. Looked up from germline, CDR1 is GTSNPN and CDR2 is SVGIG (reference sequence). CDR3 size: 14 residues. The chain couples TRBV30 to TRBJ2-6; D is uncertain. The source material was peripheral blood. This sequence originates from a woman aged 70-85 years with COVID-19, enrolled during active disease. CDR3 amino acids: CAWIGAAGANVLTF. The CDR3 DNA is TGTGCCTGGATAGGTGCGGCTGGGGCCAACGTCCTGACTTTC.